This is a list of T cell receptor beta chains from one sample in a study of blood T cells in healthy people across ages. TCRdb reanalysed the 5' RACE reads using MiXCR and keeps one entry per CDR3 protein. The sample includes about 780,000 distinct CDR3 sequences, roughly 46% of them seen just once. The sequenced sample consisted of blood. These receptors were collected from a man older than 75 in good health. CDR3s include the opening cysteine and the closing phenylalanine or tryptophan. The D gene is left open where the match is weak. Expanded clones are given a class, and other clones once, few, many or no size at all.

D	V	size	J	DNA	CDR3
TRBD1	TRBV6-1	-	TRBJ1-5	TGTGCCAGCAGTGGACAGGGGGCACATCAGCCCCAGCATTTT	CASSGQGAHQPQHF
-	TRBV3-1	-	TRBJ2-5	TGTGCCGTCCTAGCCTGGGAGACCCAGTACTTC	CAVLAWETQYF
TRBD2	TRBV28	few	TRBJ2-1	TGTGCCAGCAGGGGACTAGCGGGAGGGTACAATGAGCAGTTCTTC	CASRGLAGGYNEQFF
TRBD1	TRBV5-1	-	TRBJ2-7	TGCGCCAGCAGCTTAACAGGGGTTTTTTCCTACGAGCAGTACTTC	CASSLTGVFSYEQYF
-	TRBV2	-	TRBJ2-1	TGTGCCAGCTCCCGCGGGCTAGTCTCCTACAATGAGCAGTTCTTC	CASSRGLVSYNEQFF
-	TRBV6-1	-	TRBJ2-4	TGTGCCAGCAGCAGGATTATCGGGGGAGACGCCAAAAACATTCAGTACTTC	CASSRIIGGDAKNIQYF
TRBD1	TRBV29-1	-	TRBJ2-1	TGCAGCGTTGAGGACAGGGGGTCCCCGCTCGATGAGCAGTTCTTC	CSVEDRGSPLDEQFF
TRBD2	TRBV29-1	few	TRBJ2-7	TGCAGCGCTCGAGGACTAGCGGGAGTTGCGTACGAGCAGTACTTC	CSARGLAGVAYEQYF
-	TRBV6-2/TRBV6-3	many	TRBJ2-1	TGTGCCAGCAGTAGGGGGGATGAGCAGTTCTTC	CASSRGDEQFF
-	TRBV30	-	TRBJ2-7	TGTGCCTGGAGCCCGCCGGTGGCCACCTACGAGCAGTACTTC	CAWSPPVATYEQYF
TRBD1	TRBV2	-	TRBJ2-1	TGTGCCAGCAGGGGACAGGGGGGTCTTTACAATGAGCAGTTCTTC	CASRGQGGLYNEQFF
-	TRBV10-3	-	TRBJ1-1	TGTGCCATCAGTGAGACAGAGTTGAACACTGAAGCTTTCTTT	CAISETELNTEAFF
TRBD1	TRBV28	few	TRBJ2-3	TGTGCCAGCAGTTTCCCCGCCGGGACAGGGATACCAGATACGCAGTATTTT	CASSFPAGTGIPDTQYF
-	TRBV28	few	TRBJ2-7	TGTGCCAGCAGGGGGGACCCCTACAATGAGCAGTACTTC	CASRGDPYNEQYF
TRBD2	TRBV4-2	few	TRBJ2-7	TGTGCCAGCAGCCAGCTCCCCGGGCAGGGAGGGAACGAGCAGTACTTC	CASSQLPGQGGNEQYF
TRBD2	TRBV15	few	TRBJ2-3	TGTGCCACCAGCAGATATGCGGGAGGACTCACAGATACGCAGTATTTT	CATSRYAGGLTDTQYF
-	TRBV7-2	-	TRBJ2-3	TGTACCAGCAGCGTGAGCATAGATACGCAGTATTTT	CTSSVSIDTQYF
-	TRBV10-3	-	TRBJ1-1	TGTGCCATCAGTGACGCAGGGGACGTGAACACTGAAGCTTTCTTT	CAISDAGDVNTEAFF
-	TRBV7-2	-	TRBJ1-2	TGTGCCAGCAGCTTAGGGGGTCGACCCAACTATGGCTACACCTTC	CASSLGGRPNYGYTF
-	TRBV20-1	few	TRBJ2-1	TGCAGTGCTAGATCCTCCCAGAGGGACGAGCAGTTCTTC	CSARSSQRDEQFF
TRBD2	TRBV20-1	few	TRBJ2-3	TGCAGTGCTCAACCTTTTCGCGGGGGAAGCACAGATACGCAGTATTTT	CSAQPFRGGSTDTQYF
TRBD2	TRBV4-3	-	TRBJ2-3	TGCGCCAGCAGCCAAGATCTGGCTAGCGGGAGGGCCGCGCAGTATTTT	CASSQDLASGRAAQYF
-	TRBV6-6	-	TRBJ2-5	TGTGCCAGCAGTTACCCAGCGGGCTCTTCTAAAGAGACCCAGTACTTC	CASSYPAGSSKETQYF
TRBD2	TRBV7-9	many	TRBJ2-1	TGTGCCAGCAGCTCACCTAGCGGGGCCTACAATGAGCAGTTCTTC	CASSSPSGAYNEQFF
TRBD1	TRBV4-1	-	TRBJ1-2	TGCGCCAGCAGCCCAGGACAGGATACCAACTATGGCTACACCTTC	CASSPGQDTNYGYTF
-	TRBV27	-	TRBJ1-5	TGTGCCAGCAGTTCCGGAGGGAGGGCAGGACAGCCCCAGCATTTT	CASSSGGRAGQPQHF
-	TRBV7-2	few	TRBJ2-4	TGTGCCAGCAGCTTGGGATTCCTCACAAACATTCAGTACTTC	CASSLGFLTNIQYF
-	TRBV20-1	-	TRBJ2-7	TGCAGTGCTAGGTGGTCCTACGAGCAGTACTTC	CSARWSYEQYF